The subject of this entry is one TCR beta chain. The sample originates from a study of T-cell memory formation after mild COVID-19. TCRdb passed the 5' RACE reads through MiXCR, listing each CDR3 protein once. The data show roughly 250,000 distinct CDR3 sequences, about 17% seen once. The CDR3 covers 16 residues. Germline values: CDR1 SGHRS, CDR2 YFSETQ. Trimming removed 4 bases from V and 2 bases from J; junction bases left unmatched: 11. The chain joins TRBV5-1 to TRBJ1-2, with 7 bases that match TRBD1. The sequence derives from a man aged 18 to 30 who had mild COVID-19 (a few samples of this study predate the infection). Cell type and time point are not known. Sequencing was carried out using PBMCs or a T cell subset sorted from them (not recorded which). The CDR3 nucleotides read TGCGCCAGCAGCCCGGAAGGGGGGACAGTCAACTATGGCTACACCTTC. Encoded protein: CASSPEGGTVNYGYTF.